One and the same sample provided the 15 T cell receptor beta chains below, sequenced in a study of neoadjuvant anti-PD-1 for oral cavity cancer. Clones were read by immunoSEQ multiplex PCR, and TCRdb kept only the in-frame ones, dropping some. Of 15,000 to 20,000 clones listed, 69% are singletons. Source: PBMCs, taken before nivolumab (anti-PD-1) treatment. These receptors all come from a person aged 35 to 85 with oral cavity squamous cell carcinoma.

This sequence joins TRBV6-6 and TRBJ1-3; TRBD1 matches at 9 bases. CDR3 size: 14 residues. Germline V CDR1 and CDR2: MNHNY, SVGAGI (reference sequence). After removal of 4 bases from V and 8 bases from J, the junction contained 6 bases not matched to a gene. Here the CDR3 DNA reads TGTGCCAGCAGTTTTCCGGGACAGGGTGACACCATATATTTT. Amino acid sequence: CASSFPGQGDTIYF.

V and J are TRBV5-1 and TRBJ2-7; D may correspond to TRBD1 or TRBD2 (5 bases each). CDR3 size: 14 residues. Germline V gene sequence: CDR1 SGHRS, CDR2 YFSETQ. V shed 2 bases and J shed 5 bases, with 14 bases lying between them. The CDR3 nucleotides read TGCGCCAGCAGCTTCGCAGGGAATAGCGACGAGCAGTACTTC. Translating it yields CASSFAGNSDEQYF.

The genes are TRBV2 and TRBJ2-3, with 13 bases identical to TRBD2. Trimming took 6 bases from V and 0 from J; bases not matched to a gene: 12. Looked up from germline, CDR1 is SNHLY and CDR2 is FYNNEI. There are 19 residues in the CDR3. Here the CDR3 reads CASSPAGLAGESSTDTQYF. The CDR3 DNA reads as TGTGCCAGCAGCCCCGCCGGACTAGCGGGAGAAAGTAGCACAGATACGCAGTATTTT.

V and J are TRBV29-1 and TRBJ2-3; 8 nucleotides align to TRBD2. CDR3 size: 13 residues. Germline V gives CDR1 SQVTM, CDR2 ANQGSEA. V lost 8 bases and J lost 0; bases outside the gene matches: 4. The DNA of the CDR3 is TGCAGCTTTAGCGGGACTAGCACAGATACGCAGTATTTT. Residues: CSFSGTSTDTQYF.

This chain uses TRBV9 with TRBJ2-7; 12 nucleotides match TRBD1. CDR1 is SGDLS and CDR2 is YYNGEE in the germline V gene. This CDR3 region has 14 residues. The ends lost 3 bases at V and 6 bases at J; junction bases unmatched: 4. The CDR3: CASSAGQGASEQYF. In DNA, the CDR3 is TGTGCCAGCAGCGCGGGACAGGGGGCGAGCGAGCAGTACTTC.

The CDR3 coding sequence is TGCGCCAGCAGCTTGAACACAGGGACTAATGAAAAACTGTTTTTT. Its translation: CASSLNTGTNEKLFF. The gene calls are TRBV5-1 and TRBJ1-4, with D tentatively TRBD1 (6 bases). The CDR3 spans 15 residues. Germline lookup yields CDR1 SGHRS and CDR2 YFSETQ. Trimming cost V 1 base and J 2 bases, with 9 bases left between them. Supplemented by reference TRBV5-1 and TRBJ1-4, the full variable domain reads KAGVTQTPRYLIKTRGQQVTLSCSPISGHRSVSWYQQTPGQGLQFLFEYFSETQRNKGNFPGRFSGRQFSNSRSEMNVSTLELGDSALYLCASSLNTGTNEKLFFGSGTQLSVL.

This rearrangement joins TRBV7-9 to TRBJ2-1; 12 positions match TRBD2. This CDR3 has 16 amino acids. Trimming removed 6 bases from V and 3 bases from J; junction bases left unmatched: 6. Germline CDR1 is SEHNR and CDR2 is FQNEAQ (reference sequence). CDR3 in amino acids: CASRRETSGSYNEQFF. In DNA, the CDR3 is TGTGCCAGCAGACGAGAGACTAGCGGGAGCTACAATGAGCAGTTCTTC.

The chain combines TRBV6-6 with TRBJ1-1; 7 bases align to TRBD1. This CDR3 has 14 amino acids. Germline V lookup: CDR1 MNHNY, CDR2 SVGAGI (reference sequence). Trimming removed 0 bases from V and 6 bases from J; junction bases left unmatched: 4. DNA for the CDR3: TGTGCCAGCAGTTACTCTCGACAGGGCCCTGAAGCTTTCTTT. Protein: CASSYSRQGPEAFF.

This chain links TRBV9 with TRBJ2-7; TRBD1 agrees at 7 bases. The CDR3 is made up of 13 amino acids. The germline V gene has CDR1 SGDLS and CDR2 YYNGEE. The ends lost 4 bases at V and 5 bases at J; junction bases unmatched: 6. The CDR3 loop reads CASSPPTGDEQYF. CDR3 nucleotides: TGTGCCAGCAGCCCGCCCACAGGGGACGAGCAGTACTTC.

The chain joins TRBV15 to TRBJ1-2; possibly TRBD1 for D (6 bases). Trimming left V 0 bases short and J 8 bases short, with 13 bases between. The CDR3 sequence is 14 residues long. From germline, CDR1 is LNHNV and CDR2 YYDKDF (reference sequence). The CDR3 spells CATSRDTGTRGYTF. DNA for the CDR3: TGTGCCACCAGCAGAGATACAGGGACCCGGGGCTACACCTTC.

This clone was recorded only once. J is TRBJ2-7 and V is TRBV4-1; D is unresolved. V gave up 5 bases and J gave up 2 bases, with 13 bases separating them. CDR1 MGHRA and CDR2 YSYEKL come from the germline V gene. The CDR3 consists of 14 residues. CDR3 protein: CASSLGLGTYEQYF. The CDR3 nucleotides read TGCGCCAGCAGCTTAGGCTTAGGGACCTACGAGCAGTACTTC.

Here the CDR3 reads CASSGVMNTEAFF. In nucleotides, the CDR3 is TGTGCCAGCAGTGGGGTAATGAACACTGAAGCTTTCTTT. The chain combines TRBV6-1 with TRBJ1-1; no reliable D call. In germline, CDR1 is MNHNS, CDR2 SASEGT. V shed 4 bases and J shed 0 bases, with 6 bases lying between them. The CDR3 length is 13 residues.

A few counts support this clone. V usage is TRBV19 and J usage is TRBJ1-4; perhaps TRBD1 as D (6 bases). The CDR3 totals 15 residues. CDR1 and CDR2 (germline): LNHDA, SQIVND (reference sequence). V was clipped by 9 bases and J by 2 bases, with 16 bases between them. CDR3 region: CASRNQGSTNEKLFF. The CDR3 bases are TGTGCCAGCAGAAACCAGGGGTCCACTAATGAAAAACTGTTTTTT.

V usage is TRBV28 and J usage is TRBJ1-5; TRBD1 might be the D (6 bases). Trimming took 5 bases from V and 9 from J, leaving 17 bases between them. Germline V gene lookup returns CDR1 MDHEN and CDR2 SYDVKM. The CDR3 totals 14 residues. CDR3 residues: CASSVDGGGLPQHF. The CDR3 DNA follows: TGTGCCAGCAGTGTGGACGGGGGCGGTTTGCCCCAGCATTTT.

The V call is TRBV9, the J call TRBJ2-7; 7 bases agree with TRBD1. The CDR3 is 13 amino acids. V lost 4 bases to trimming and J lost 6 bases; unmatched junction nucleotides: 7. CDR1 and CDR2 (germline): SGDLS, YYNGEE. This CDR3 is CASSTTTGFEQYF. The CDR3 DNA reads TGTGCCAGCAGCACGACGACAGGGTTCGAGCAGTACTTC.